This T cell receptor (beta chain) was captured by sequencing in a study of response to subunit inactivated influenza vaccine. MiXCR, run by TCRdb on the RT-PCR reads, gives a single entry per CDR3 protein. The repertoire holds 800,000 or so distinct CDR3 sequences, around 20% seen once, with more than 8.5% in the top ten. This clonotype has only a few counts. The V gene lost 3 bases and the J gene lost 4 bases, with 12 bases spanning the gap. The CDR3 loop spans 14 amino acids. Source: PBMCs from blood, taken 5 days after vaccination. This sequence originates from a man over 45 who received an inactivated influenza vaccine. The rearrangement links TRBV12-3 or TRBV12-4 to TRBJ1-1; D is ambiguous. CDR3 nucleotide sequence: TGTGCCAGCAGTTTTAATTGGCGGATCACTGAAGCTTTCTTT. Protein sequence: CASSFNWRITEAFF.